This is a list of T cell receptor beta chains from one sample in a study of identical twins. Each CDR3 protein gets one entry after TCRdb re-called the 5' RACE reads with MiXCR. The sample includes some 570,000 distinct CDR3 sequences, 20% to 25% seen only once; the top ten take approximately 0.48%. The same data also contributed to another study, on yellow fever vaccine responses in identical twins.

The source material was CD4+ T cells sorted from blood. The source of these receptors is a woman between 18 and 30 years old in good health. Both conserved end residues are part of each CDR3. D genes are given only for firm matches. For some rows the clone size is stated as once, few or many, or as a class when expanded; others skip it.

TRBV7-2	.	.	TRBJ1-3	CASSLYGRFSGNTIYF	TGTGCCAGCAGCTTATACGGCAGGTTCTCTGGAAACACCATATATTTT
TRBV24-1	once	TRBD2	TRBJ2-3	CATSDFSGSLTDTQYF	TGTGCCACCAGTGATTTTAGCGGGAGTCTTACAGATACGCAGTATTTT
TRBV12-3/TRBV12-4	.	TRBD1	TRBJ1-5	CASRSRDRGDQPQHF	TGTGCCAGCAGGAGCCGGGACAGGGGGGATCAGCCCCAGCATTTT
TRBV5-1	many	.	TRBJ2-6	CASSLYNSGANVLTF	TGCGCCAGCAGCTTGTACAACTCTGGGGCCAACGTCCTGACTTTC
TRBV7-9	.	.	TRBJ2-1	CASSKDPPGLNEQFF	TGTGCCAGCAGCAAAGACCCCCCGGGCCTCAATGAGCAGTTCTTC
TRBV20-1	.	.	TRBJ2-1	CSATGLPYNEQFF	TGCAGTGCTACGGGACTTCCCTACAATGAGCAGTTCTTC
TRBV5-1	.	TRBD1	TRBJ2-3	CASGQGTTVDTQYF	TGCGCCAGCGGACAGGGGACAACGGTCGATACGCAGTATTTT
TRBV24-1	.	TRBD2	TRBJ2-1	CATSVAGGVNEQFF	TGTGCCACCAGCGTAGCGGGAGGGGTCAATGAGCAGTTCTTC
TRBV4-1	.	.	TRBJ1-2	CASSQDLANRGYTF	TGCGCCAGCAGCCAAGATTTGGCCAACAGGGGCTACACCTTC
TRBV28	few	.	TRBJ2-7	CASSPPSEGSYEQYF	TGTGCCAGCAGTCCCCCCAGTGAGGGGAGTTACGAGCAGTACTTC
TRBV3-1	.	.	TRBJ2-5	CASSQVGGAETQYF	TGTGCCAGCAGCCAAGTCGGCGGGGCAGAGACCCAGTACTTC
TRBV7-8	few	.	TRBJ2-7	CASSLGRVYEQYF	TGTGCCAGCAGCTTAGGGAGGGTCTACGAGCAGTACTTC
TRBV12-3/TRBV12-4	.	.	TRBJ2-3	CASSLVGRPSTDTQYF	TGTGCCAGCAGTTTAGTGGGTAGACCTAGCACAGATACGCAGTATTTT